This T cell receptor (beta chain) stems from a study of blood T cell repertoires in COVID-19. Across the study: Material from acute and convalescent COVID-19 was sourced from the United States, Italy and Spain.

The germline V gene encodes CDR1 MDHEN and CDR2 SYDVKM. V was clipped by 4 bases and J by 5 bases; unmatched bases: 8. CDR3 size: 16 residues. How the authors handled the data: Nucleated cell counts were estimated from reference gene primer amplification. Measured with immunoSEQ multiplex PCR; TCRdb has only the in-frame clones, and not every one. That table is the source of V, J and clone size, and D and trimming were worked out from the DNA. The data contain 64,000 or so clones, approximately 91% of them seen just once; the ten biggest clones take up approximately 1.6%. This TCR was recovered from a human donor in a cohort sampled during active COVID-19. The V and J genes are TRBV28 and TRBJ2-5; 12 nucleotides line up with TRBD2. Sequenced sample: peripheral blood. CDR3 sequence (DNA): TGTGCCAGCAGTTCTCGACTAGCGGGAGAGGCTGAGACCCAGTACTTC. Its protein is CASSSRLAGEAETQYF.